A selection of T cell receptor beta chains follows, all from one sample in a study of cytomegalovirus exposure and HLA in healthy donors. This table comes from immunoSEQ multiplex PCR, and its TCRdb copy is limited to in-frame clones, with some not included. This sample has roughly 120,000 clones, with about four fifths found just once. Sequenced: PBMCs. The receptors here all came from a woman in her thirties in good health and CMV-seronegative. CDR3s leave out the opening cysteine and the closing phenylalanine or tryptophan. The order of the fields is J gene, V gene, CDR3 protein.

j_gene: TRBJ2-1; v_gene: TRBV4-3; CDR3aa: ASSQATSGRGNEQF
j_gene: TRBJ2-1; v_gene: TRBV9; CDR3aa: ASSGRGGSSYNEQF
j_gene: TRBJ1-6; v_gene: TRBV9; CDR3aa: ASSSEINSPLH
j_gene: TRBJ2-1; v_gene: TRBV14; CDR3aa: ASSQGPQGAYNEQF
j_gene: TRBJ1-2; v_gene: TRBV7-9; CDR3aa: ASSFSTANYGYT
j_gene: TRBJ2-1; v_gene: TRBV10-1; CDR3aa: ATTNRLSHEQF
j_gene: TRBJ1-1; v_gene: TRBV28; CDR3aa: ASSGQNTEAF
j_gene: TRBJ1-5; v_gene: TRBV6-5; CDR3aa: ASSPRTGRNQPQH
j_gene: TRBJ1-1; v_gene: TRBV5-4; CDR3aa: ASSPDSGTPENTEAF
j_gene: TRBJ2-7; v_gene: TRBV27; CDR3aa: ASSLVVTSGRGEQY
j_gene: TRBJ2-1; v_gene: TRBV7-2; CDR3aa: ASSFQAESYNEQF
j_gene: TRBJ2-1; v_gene: TRBV10-2; CDR3aa: ASSISRLAGPQSSYNEQF
j_gene: TRBJ1-1; v_gene: TRBV28; CDR3aa: ASSETGLNTEAF
j_gene: TRBJ2-3; v_gene: TRBV28; CDR3aa: ASSPGGPGTDTQY
j_gene: TRBJ1-2; v_gene: TRBV2; CDR3aa: ASSGEEYYGYT
j_gene: TRBJ1-1; v_gene: TRBV6-1; CDR3aa: ASRIQGPNTEAF
j_gene: TRBJ2-3; v_gene: TRBV5-1; CDR3aa: ASSLSWAPDTQY
j_gene: TRBJ1-5; v_gene: TRBV18; CDR3aa: ASSPSTDSNQPQH
j_gene: TRBJ2-2; v_gene: TRBV4-3; CDR3aa: ASSQVQRDSGNTGELF
j_gene: TRBJ2-7; v_gene: TRBV5-4; CDR3aa: ASSLGQGRSSYEQY
j_gene: TRBJ2-7; v_gene: TRBV2; CDR3aa: ASSERSGGPYEQY
j_gene: TRBJ2-4; v_gene: TRBV28; CDR3aa: ASSLRGDKNIQY
j_gene: TRBJ2-2; v_gene: TRBV11-2; CDR3aa: ASRTGGNTGELF
j_gene: TRBJ2-7; v_gene: TRBV9; CDR3aa: ASSAQNEQY
j_gene: TRBJ2-7; v_gene: TRBV19; CDR3aa: ASSIMTGREQY
j_gene: TRBJ1-3; v_gene: TRBV2; CDR3aa: ASNGDRRSSGNTIY
j_gene: TRBJ2-7; v_gene: TRBV7-9; CDR3aa: ASGLDREAY
j_gene: TRBJ1-1; v_gene: TRBV4-1; CDR3aa: ASSQGQEGF